These 22 T cell receptor beta chains were all obtained from the same sample, sequenced in a study of post-analysis software for immune sequencing data. Study-level findings and limits: With TRBV5-6, TRBV5-1 and TRBV20-1 included, 5 or 6 TRBV segments were more frequent in patients than in controls.

Carried by the TCR beta cDNA libraries were unique molecular identifiers. A single record per CDR3 protein comes from TCRdb applying MiXCR to the PCR reads. Of fewer than 900,000 distinct CDR3 sequences listed, roughly 50% are singletons. Their specific antigens are unknown. Specimen: blood. All receptors come from a girl aged 10 to 17 with multiple sclerosis.

This clonotype was recorded a few times. The chain couples TRBV9 to TRBJ2-1; 9 bases line up with TRBD2. The CDR3 is made up of 15 amino acids. CDR1 and CDR2 (germline): SGDLS, YYNGEE. Germline trimming cut 0 bases from V and 9 bases from J; bases unmatched to any gene: 7. CDR3 nucleotides: TGTGCCAGCAGCGTAGTCGCGGGAGGGCCGAGTGAGCAGTTCTTC. Translating gives CASSVVAGGPSEQFF.

The rearrangement links TRBV19 to TRBJ1-2; D perhaps matches TRBD1 (5 bases). Looked up from germline, CDR1 is LNHDA and CDR2 is SQIVND (reference sequence). The V end lost 0 bases, the J end lost 8 bases, and 16 bases lay between the germline ends. This CDR3 has 15 residues. CDR3 DNA sequence: TGTGCCAGTAGTATAGACAGGGAGCGAATTCGGGGCTACACCTTC. Its protein is CASSIDRERIRGYTF.

The chain uses TRBV7-9 and TRBJ1-2; perhaps TRBD1 as D (5 bases). The V end lost 1 base, the J end lost 6 bases, and 12 bases lay between the germline ends. The CDR3 is made up of 14 amino acids. Germline assignment: CDR1 SEHNR and CDR2 FQNEAQ (reference sequence). CDR3 nucleotide sequence: TGTGCCAGCAGCTTAGGCCTTGGGGGTCATGGCTACACCTTC. It is translated as CASSLGLGGHGYTF. Using reference TRBV7-9 and TRBJ1-2 for the parts outside the CDR3, the full variable domain is DTGVSQNPRHKITKRGQNVTFRCDPISEHNRLYWYRQTLGQGPEFLTYFQNEAQLEKSRLLSDRFSAERPKGSFSTLEIQRTEQGDSAMYLCASSLGLGGHGYTFGSGTRLTVV.

This sequence joins TRBV2 and TRBJ1-5; D is unclear. Trimming left V 2 bases short and J 1 base short, with 15 bases between. The germline gives CDR1 SNHLY, CDR2 FYNNEI. CDR3 length: 17 residues. The CDR3 sequence is CASSESGSGLSNQPQHF. CDR3 nucleotide sequence: TGTGCCAGCAGTGAATCGGGATCTGGGTTGAGCAATCAGCCCCAGCATTTT.

Concerning this clonotype: Compared with germline, one end of the junction differs, possibly owing to a read error. J is TRBJ2-3 and V is TRBV7-9; D unresolved. The CDR3 consists of 13 residues. CDR1 is SEHNR and CDR2 is FQNEAQ in the germline V gene (reference sequence). The chain's CDR3 is CASLGSYTDTQYF. The CDR3 DNA reads as TGCGCCAGCCTGGGGTCCTACACAGATACGCAGTATTTT. The entire variable domain, with the rest obtained from reference TRBV7-9 and TRBJ2-3, is as follows: DTGVSQNPRHKITKRGQNVTFRCDPISEHNRLYWYRQTLGQGPEFLTYFQNEAQLEKSRLLSDRFSAERPKGSFSTLEIQRTEQGDSAMYLCASLGSYTDTQYFGPGTRLTVL.

This clonotype occurred a few times. This chain uses TRBV12-3 or TRBV12-4 with TRBJ2-7; 9 bases map to TRBD2. The CDR3 totals 16 residues. The trim removed 5 bases at V and 2 bases at J, leaving 10 bases unmatched. CDR3 coding DNA: TGTGCCAGCAGTCCCTATAGCGGGAGCCGGACCTACGAGCAGTACTTC. Protein product: CASSPYSGSRTYEQYF.

This clonotype was counted once. The chain has TRBV28 and TRBJ2-1; the match to TRBD2 covers 9 bases. The germline gives CDR1 MDHEN, CDR2 SYDVKM. This CDR3 has 17 residues. V was clipped by 7 bases and J by 7 bases; unmatched bases: 17. CDR3 nucleotide sequence: TGTGCCAGCACCCAACCAACTGGTAGCGGGGGATGGAATGAGCAGTTCTTC. This translates into CASTQPTGSGGWNEQFF. The full variable domain, in which reference TRBV28 and TRBJ2-1 provide the parts outside the CDR3, is DVKVTQSSRYLVKRTGEKVFLECVQDMDHENMFWYRQDPGLGLRLIYFSYDVKMKEKGDIPEGYSVSREKKERFSLILESASTNQTSMYLCASTQPTGSGGWNEQFFGPGTRLTVL.

The chain uses TRBV12-3 or TRBV12-4 and TRBJ2-7, with TRBD2 matching 7 bases. The CDR3 is 14 amino acids. The junction had 7 bases not matched to a gene; V was cut back by 6 bases and J by 2 bases. CDR3 nucleotides: TGTGCCAGCAGATCCTCAGCGGGACCCTACGAGCAGTACTTC. It is translated as CASRSSAGPYEQYF.

The sample holds a few counts of this clonotype. The chain uses TRBV29-1 and TRBJ1-2; D perhaps matches TRBD1 (6 bases). The CDR3 is 11 residues long. V was trimmed by 6 bases and J by 7 bases, leaving 12 bases between them. Germline CDR1 and CDR2: SQVTM and ANQGSEA. The CDR3 spells CSVATGSGYTF. DNA for the CDR3: TGCAGCGTCGCCACAGGGAGTGGCTACACCTTC.

This clonotype turned up a few times. DNA of the CDR3: TGCAGCGTTGAAGTGACAGGGGATGGGTCTGGCTACACCTTC. This sequence encodes CSVEVTGDGSGYTF. The V gene is TRBV29-1, the J gene TRBJ1-2; 8 nucleotides align to TRBD1. Germline V gene data show CDR1 as SQVTM and CDR2 as ANQGSEA. This CDR3 spans 14 amino acids. With V trimmed by 1 base and J by 7 bases, 8 bases remained unmatched.

This chain connects TRBV12-3 or TRBV12-4 to TRBJ2-1; 8 bases line up with TRBD1. The ends lost 6 bases at V and 5 bases at J; junction bases unmatched: 6. There are 14 residues in the CDR3. CDR3 sequence reads: CASSTGQVNNEQFF. CDR3 DNA sequence: TGTGCCAGCAGCACGGGACAGGTGAACAATGAGCAGTTCTTC.

This chain uses TRBV28 with TRBJ2-1; 12 positions agree with TRBD2. Losses at the gene ends were 0 bases for V and 10 bases for J; bases not matched to a gene: 7. Germline loops: CDR1 MDHEN, CDR2 SYDVKM. This CDR3 has 16 amino acids. CDR3 loop: CASSLWASGRAGEQFF. The DNA of the CDR3 is TGTGCCAGCAGTTTATGGGCTAGCGGGAGGGCCGGGGAGCAGTTCTTC.

The genes are TRBV4-2 and TRBJ2-1, with 8 bases that match TRBD2. The CDR3 is made up of 17 amino acids. After removal of 2 bases from V and 5 bases from J, the junction contained 11 bases not matched to a gene. Germline V gene data show CDR1 as LGHNA and CDR2 as YNFKEQ. CDR3 in DNA: TGTGCCAGCAGCCAAAGCCCAGCGGGAGTTGGGGACAATGAGCAGTTCTTC. Its translation: CASSQSPAGVGDNEQFF.

This clonotype was detected a few times. The rearrangement uses TRBV12-3 or TRBV12-4 and TRBJ1-5; D unclear. Between the trimmed V and J ends, which lost 6 bases and 6 bases, there was a span of 9 bases. This CDR3 contains 12 residues. DNA of the CDR3: TGTGCCAGCAGCATCGAGAGTCAGCCCCAGCATTTT. It translates to CASSIESQPQHF.

The genes are TRBV12-3 or TRBV12-4 and TRBJ1-1, with no clear D. V was cut by 5 bases and J by 0 bases, with 10 bases left in between. CDR3 length: 14 amino acids. CDR3 DNA sequence: TGTGCCAGCAGTACTCAGATTTTGAACACTGAAGCTTTCTTT. Protein: CASSTQILNTEAFF.

This chain connects TRBV20-1 to TRBJ1-5, with D maybe TRBD1 (5 bases). The V end was cut by 1 base, the J end by 4 bases, with 8 bases between. The CDR3 contains 13 residues. From germline, CDR1 is DFQATT and CDR2 SNEGSKA (reference sequence). The CDR3 is CSARGPGNQPQHF. CDR3 DNA: TGCAGTGCTAGAGGCCCAGGGAATCAGCCCCAGCATTTT.

This chain uses TRBV2 with TRBJ1-5; D call uncertain. CDR1 is SNHLY and CDR2 is FYNNEI in the germline V gene. Trimming shortened V by 5 bases and J by 4 bases, and 9 bases separated the two germline ends. The CDR3 is 13 amino acids. The CDR3 coding sequence is TGTGCCAGCAGTTATGAGAATAATCAGCCCCAGCATTTT. Translation: CASSYENNQPQHF.

This clonotype was seen repeatedly, ten times or more. The genes are TRBV29-1 and TRBJ1-2; no definite D call. The ends were cut back, 3 bases at V and 8 bases at J, with 10 bases in the middle. The germline gives CDR1 SQVTM, CDR2 ANQGSEA. CDR3 size: 11 residues. The CDR3 nucleotides read TGCAGCGTTGATGGCCTCTCCGGCTACACCTTC. Its protein product is CSVDGLSGYTF.

This clonotype was counted a few times. The chain uses TRBV7-2 and TRBJ2-3; D is unclear. Trimming removed 1 base at V and 0 bases at J, with 8 bases between. The CDR3 spans 15 residues. Germline CDR1 and CDR2: SGHTA and FQGNSA. CDR3 DNA: TGTGCCAGCAGCTTAGGCTCGACTAGCACAGATACGCAGTATTTT. It translates to CASSLGSTSTDTQYF.

This clonotype was detected a few times. The V and J genes are TRBV20-1 and TRBJ2-7; the D gene is possibly TRBD1 (6 bases). CDR1 and CDR2 from the germline V gene are DFQATT and SNEGSKA (reference sequence). V dropped 5 bases and J dropped 1 base, with 9 bases sitting between them. The CDR3 loop spans 12 amino acids. CDR3 coding DNA: TGCAGTGCTTGGGGGCCATCCTACGAGCAGTACTTC. This gives the protein CSAWGPSYEQYF.

The V gene is TRBV7-9, the J gene TRBJ2-7; D is possibly TRBD1 (5 bases). This CDR3 has 12 amino acids. The V end lost 6 bases, the J end lost 3 bases, and 9 bases lay between the germline ends. Germline V CDR1 and CDR2: SEHNR, FQNEAQ (reference sequence). The CDR3 DNA reads as TGTGCCAGCAGTCGGACAAACTACGAGCAGTACTTC. Its translation is CASSRTNYEQYF.

The genes are TRBV15 and TRBJ2-1; 10 positions agree with TRBD2. The CDR3 runs 16 residues. J lost 5 bases, V lost 6 bases, and 10 bases had no gene match. The germline gives CDR1 LNHNV, CDR2 YYDKDF (reference sequence). In nucleotides, the CDR3 is TGTGCCACCAGTCATCCGGGACTAGCGTTAGACAATGAGCAGTTCTTC. It specifies CATSHPGLALDNEQFF.